A few counts support the clone carrying this T cell receptor beta chain. The record originates from a study of T cell repertoires in cytomegalovirus infection. For the study at large: Matching HLA type, along with CMV infection, was indicated by public TCR beta signatures.

TCRdb re-called the reads through MiXCR, storing one row per CDR3 protein. The sample lists about 740,000 distinct CDR3 sequences, approximately 40% occurring once. Material: PBMCs. This TCR came from a human donor in good health (CMV status not recorded). Some clones in this sample may be carry-over from other donors' samples.

The DNA for the CDR3 is TGTGCCAGCAGTTACGGAGCGAAGATCGCTAATGAAAAACTGTTTTTT. Its protein is CASSYGAKIANEKLFF. The chain employs TRBV6-5 and TRBJ1-4; D is undetermined. V shed 2 bases and J shed 3 bases, with 13 bases lying between them. The CDR3 runs 16 residues. Germline CDR1 and CDR2: MNHEY and SVGAGI.